This entry describes one T cell receptor beta chain. The data are from a study of cytomegalovirus exposure and HLA in healthy donors. The PCR contained 60 Vbeta and 13 Jbeta primers. Data came from immunoSEQ multiplex PCR; TCRdb stores just in-frame clones and leaves some out. The top ten clones hold approximately 8.8% of a sample with some 140,000 clones, 70% to 85% of them seen once. This CDR3 region has 16 residues. V lost 0 bases to trimming and J lost 0 bases; unmatched junction nucleotides: 2. Germline values: CDR1 SGHRS, CDR2 YFSETQ. The rearrangement uses TRBV5-1 and TRBJ2-3; 9 bases are shared with TRBD2. The sequence came from a woman in her 50s in good health and CMV-seropositive. Source material: PBMCs. As DNA, the CDR3 is TGCGCCAGCAGCTTGGGAGCGGGGGGAAGCACAGATACGCAGTATTTT. It yields the protein CASSLGAGGSTDTQYF. The whole variable domain, filled in from reference TRBV5-1 and TRBJ2-3, reads KAGVTQTPRYLIKTRGQQVTLSCSPISGHRSVSWYQQTPGQGLQFLFEYFSETQRNKGNFPGRFSGRQFSNSRSEMNVSTLELGDSALYLCASSLGAGGSTDTQYFGPGTRLTVL.